This is a list of T cell receptor beta chains from one sample in a study of siplizumab effects on memory and regulatory T cells. Using immunoSEQ multiplex PCR, the repertoire was profiled, and TCRdb retains in-frame clones only, with some absent. The sample has 85,000 to 95,000 clones, approximately 93% seen once; the top ten hold 0.3%. Sequencing was done on a sample of non-Treg CD4+ T cells sorted from blood. The source of these receptors is a human donor in good health. Each CDR3 is given with its conserved first and last residue. D genes are given only for firm matches. A row's size may be missing; if present it is once, few, many or a size class.

V,size,J,D,DNA,CDR3
TRBV2,once,TRBJ2-5,TRBD2,TGTGCCAGCAGTTCAGGACTAGCGGGGGTGTACCAAGAGACCCAGTACTTC,CASSSGLAGVYQETQYF
TRBV30,.,TRBJ2-3,.,TGTGCCTGGAGCGGGGTCAGCACAGATACGCAGTATTTT,CAWSGVSTDTQYF
TRBV5-4,.,TRBJ2-2,TRBD2,TGTGCCAGCAACTCCGGCGGGGGACCGAGAACGAACACCGGGGAGCTGTTTTTT,CASNSGGGPRTNTGELFF
TRBV30,.,TRBJ1-1,.,TGTGCCTGGATAGGCACTGAAGCTTTCTTT,CAWIGTEAFF
TRBV2,.,TRBJ2-2,TRBD2,TGTGCCAGTGGGACTAGCGGGGGGCCAAACACCGGGGAGCTGTTTTTT,CASGTSGGPNTGELFF
TRBV4-2,.,TRBJ2-7,.,TGTGCCAGCAGCCAAGATACGTCCGGGACACCCTACGAGCAGTACTTC,CASSQDTSGTPYEQYF
TRBV6-5,.,TRBJ2-7,.,TGTGCCAGCAGTTACTCGAAGGGGTGGGAGCAGTACTTC,CASSYSKGWEQYF
TRBV14,.,TRBJ2-7,.,TGTGCCAGCAGCCAAGGTCGGGACAACTCCTACGAGCAGTACTTC,CASSQGRDNSYEQYF
TRBV14,.,TRBJ2-1,.,TGTGCCAGCAGTCAACCCGGGACATCCTACAATGAGCAGTTCTTC,CASSQPGTSYNEQFF
TRBV18,.,TRBJ2-3,.,TGTGCCAGCTCACCTCAATACATAGGAGATACGCAGTATTTT,CASSPQYIGDTQYF
TRBV10-2,.,TRBJ2-5,TRBD2,TGCGCCAGCAGTGAACTAGCGATGCGGGAGACCCAGTACTTC,CASSELAMRETQYF
TRBV5-6,.,TRBJ1-5,TRBD1,TGTGCCAGCAGCTTAGGGGGCTATAGTCAGCCCCAGCATTTT,CASSLGGYSQPQHF
TRBV21-1,.,TRBJ2-1,.,TGTGCCAGCAGCAATTTTAGAGCGGGACAGGGTGGCAATGAGCAGTTCTTC,CASSNFRAGQGGNEQFF
TRBV6-5,.,TRBJ1-1,.,TGTGCCAGCCAGGACAGCATGAACACTGAAGCTTTCTTT,CASQDSMNTEAFF
TRBV28,few,TRBJ2-3,.,TGTGCCAGCAGTTTTTTTGGTCAAGATACGCAGTATTTT,CASSFFGQDTQYF
TRBV4-2,.,TRBJ2-7,.,TGTGCCAGCAGCCAAGATATCAGCTTCTCCTACGAGCAGTACTTC,CASSQDISFSYEQYF
TRBV18,.,TRBJ1-2,TRBD1,TGTGCCAGCTCACGACCGGGACAGGTGGGCAACTATGGCTACACCTTC,CASSRPGQVGNYGYTF
TRBV6-5,.,TRBJ1-1,.,TGTGCCAGCAGTTACGGGGGGACTGAAGCTTTCTTT,CASSYGGTEAFF
TRBV4-1,.,TRBJ2-2,.,TGCGCCAGCAGCCAATCACCCAGGTCGGGTCTAGGCGGGGAGCTGTTTTTT,CASSQSPRSGLGGELFF
TRBV29-1,.,TRBJ1-3,.,TGCAGCGTTGAAGATCCGGCGAAATTTGGAAACACCATATATTTT,CSVEDPAKFGNTIYF
TRBV27,.,TRBJ1-2,TRBD1,TGTGCCAGCACGCTACTGGGGACAGGGGACGGCTACACCTTC,CASTLLGTGDGYTF
TRBV5-1,.,TRBJ2-2,TRBD1,TGCGCCAGCAGCTCGCCCGGGACAGGGGGCCCGAACACCGGGGAGCTGTTTTTT,CASSSPGTGGPNTGELFF
TRBV9,.,TRBJ2-1,.,TGTGCCAGCAGTCCCATTAAGGGGGGTGGCAATGAGCAGTTCTTC,CASSPIKGGGNEQFF
TRBV5-1,.,TRBJ2-1,TRBD2,TGCGCCAGCAGCTTGGGACTAGCGGGGGGAGAAGAGCAGTTCTTC,CASSLGLAGGEEQFF
TRBV6-5,.,TRBJ1-1,.,TGTGCCAGCAGTTACATGTCCGAAAACACTGAAGCTTTCTTT,CASSYMSENTEAFF
TRBV11-3,.,TRBJ2-3,TRBD2,TGTGCCAGCAGCTTAGCTAGCGGGAGAGATACGCAGTATTTT,CASSLASGRDTQYF
TRBV20-1,.,TRBJ2-5,.,TGCAGTGCTAGAGCTTGGGAGACCCAGTACTTC,CSARAWETQYF
TRBV18,.,TRBJ2-3,.,TGTGCCAGCTCACCACAACGGGTCGGGGATACGCAGTATTTT,CASSPQRVGDTQYF
TRBV5-1,.,TRBJ1-2,TRBD1,TGCGCCAGCAGCACAACAGGGGGCCTCGGCTATGGCTACACCTTC,CASSTTGGLGYGYTF
TRBV27,.,TRBJ2-3,.,TGTGCCAGCACTTCGAGACAGGTACACACAGATACGCAGTATTTT,CASTSRQVHTDTQYF
TRBV4-1,.,TRBJ2-3,.,TGCGCCAGCAGCCAAGTTCCTAGCACAGATACGCAGTATTTT,CASSQVPSTDTQYF
TRBV5-1,once,TRBJ2-3,.,TGCGCCAGCAGCTTGCCAGATACGCAGTATTTT,CASSLPDTQYF
TRBV2,.,TRBJ2-1,TRBD1,TGTGCCAGCAGCACCGGGACAGGGGAATACAATGAGCAGTTCTTC,CASSTGTGEYNEQFF
TRBV7-6,.,TRBJ1-2,TRBD1,TGTGCCAGCAGAACGACGGACAGGGGTGCCAGTGGCTACACCTTC,CASRTTDRGASGYTF
TRBV6-5,.,TRBJ2-1,.,TGTGCCAGCAGTTACTCTCAGGCAGACCACAATGAGCAGTTCTTC,CASSYSQADHNEQFF
TRBV5-1,few,TRBJ2-7,.,TGCGCCAGCGGAAGAGAACCACCGCTCTACGAGCAGTACTTC,CASGREPPLYEQYF
TRBV19,once,TRBJ2-4,.,TGTGCCAGTAGTAACGCGGGGAGAAACATTCAGTACTTC,CASSNAGRNIQYF
TRBV11-2,.,TRBJ1-6,.,TGTGCCAGCAGCTTATTCTCAGTCGAGAGCTCCTATAATTCACCCCTCCACTTT,CASSLFSVESSYNSPLHF
TRBV18,.,TRBJ2-7,TRBD1,TGTGCCAGCTCGTCGACAGGGGGGACCTACGAGCAGTACTTC,CASSSTGGTYEQYF
TRBV19,.,TRBJ2-3,.,TGTGCCAGTAGCCGTCTCGGGGGTGGAGGCACAGATACGCAGTATTTT,CASSRLGGGGTDTQYF
TRBV19,.,TRBJ2-7,.,TGTGCCAGTAGTATAAGAGGGTCGATCTACGAGCAGTACTTC,CASSIRGSIYEQYF